This T cell receptor (beta chain) was retrieved from a study of T cell clones after liver transplantation. V dropped 5 bases and J dropped 2 bases, with 21 bases sitting between them. There are 17 residues in the CDR3. The germline V gene has CDR1 SGHNT and CDR2 YENEEA. The table came from immunoSEQ multiplex PCR; TCRdb's copy has only in-frame clones and leaves some out. Here the sample spans some 70,000 clones, 90% being singletons. The sequence was obtained from a human donor who received a liver transplant. This chain joins TRBV11-3 and TRBJ1-1; D is possibly TRBD1 (6 bases). The specimen comprised CD4+ T cells from blood, sampled before liver transplant. CDR3 sequence reads: CASSTYGGFTVNTEAFF. The CDR3 nucleotides are TGTGCCAGCAGCACGTACGGGGGCTTTACTGTAAACACTGAAGCTTTCTTT.